A single sample gave rise to the 28 T cell receptor beta chains below, sequenced in a study of blood T cell repertoires in COVID-19. The protocol was immunoSEQ multiplex PCR, while the TCRdb copy is restricted to in-frame clones and leaves out a portion. The sample has 180,000 or so clones, 89% seen once. Specimen: peripheral blood. The receptors originated from a man in his forties or fifties with acute or convalescent COVID-19.

The gene calls are TRBV28 and TRBJ1-6; D might be TRBD1 (5 bases). The germline V and J ends were trimmed by 5 bases and 10 bases, with 15 bases remaining between them. Germline-derived CDR1 and CDR2 are MDHEN and SYDVKM. The CDR3 sequence is 14 residues long. DNA for the CDR3: TGTGCCAGCAGTCTACATCGGGGGTCCTCACCCCTCCACTTT. This gives the protein CASSLHRGSSPLHF.

The V gene is TRBV6-2 or TRBV6-3, the J gene TRBJ1-4; 7 bases are shared with TRBD1. The CDR3 is 13 amino acids. With 4 bases clipped from V and 8 bases from J, the junction kept 4 bases outside the gene matches. In germline, CDR1 is MNHEY, CDR2 SVGEGT. The CDR3 protein is CASSWTGREKLFF. Here the CDR3 DNA reads TGTGCCAGCAGTTGGACAGGACGGGAAAAACTGTTTTTT.

Regarding this clone: Other nucleotide sequences from this sample produce the same CDR3. The rearrangement joins TRBV7-8 to TRBJ1-3, with unresolved D. Germline V gene data show CDR1 as SGHVS and CDR2 as FQNEAQ. The CDR3 length is 15 residues. The germline V and J ends were trimmed by 6 bases and 0 bases, with 12 bases remaining between them. The CDR3 reads CASSLAGTSGNTIYF. The CDR3 region has the DNA TGTGCCAGCAGTCTTGCAGGTACCTCTGGAAACACCATATATTTT.

The chain recombines TRBV3-1 (or the pseudogene TRBV3-2) with TRBJ2-7; D possibly corresponds to TRBD2 (5 bases). Germline assignment: CDR1 LGHDT and CDR2 YNNKEL (reference sequence). The CDR3 consists of 14 residues. V was cut by 0 bases and J by 3 bases, with 9 bases left in between. The CDR3 bases are TGTGCCAGCAGCCAAGATCGGGGTATCTACGAGCAGTACTTC. Its translation: CASSQDRGIYEQYF.

The rearrangement uses TRBV5-6 and TRBJ2-5; D might be TRBD1 (6 bases). Germline V gene lookup returns CDR1 SGHDT and CDR2 YYEEEE. With 0 bases removed from V and 5 bases from J, the gap between germline ends came to 8 bases. The CDR3 has 13 amino acids. The CDR3 region is CASSLERGETQYF. CDR3 coding DNA: TGTGCCAGCAGCTTGGAGAGGGGGGAGACCCAGTACTTC. Together with reference TRBV5-6 and TRBJ2-5, the CDR3 gives the full variable domain: DAGVTQSPTHLIKTRGQQVTLRCSPKSGHDTVSWYQQALGQGPQFIFQYYEEEERQRGNFPDRFSGHQFPNYSSELNVNALLLGDSALYLCASSLERGETQYFGPGTRLLVL.

The V gene is TRBV28, the J gene TRBJ1-2; D is uncertain. CDR1 is MDHEN and CDR2 is SYDVKM in the germline V gene. Trimming shortened V by 5 bases and J by 2 bases, and 12 bases separated the two germline ends. CDR3 length equals 14 residues. The CDR3 DNA reads as TGTGCCAGCAGTCCAGCGGGCTGGAACTATGGCTACACCTTC. It yields the protein CASSPAGWNYGYTF.

The CDR3 loop is CASSFELSRSNEQFF. The DNA of the CDR3 is TGTGCCAGCAGCTTTGAACTCTCGAGGTCCAATGAGCAGTTCTTC. The chain carries TRBV5-4 and TRBJ2-1; D remains ambiguous. Germline V CDR1 and CDR2: SGHNT, YYREEE (reference sequence). The CDR3 is made up of 15 amino acids. V lost 2 bases and J lost 6, with 15 bases in between.

This clone was detected once. The gene calls are TRBV7-6 and TRBJ1-5; 7 bases fit TRBD1. The CDR3 is 15 amino acids. The V gene's germline CDR1 is SGHVS and CDR2 FNYEAQ. V lost 3 bases, J lost 4 bases, and 6 bases stayed unmatched. The CDR3 region is CASSLGTDRNQPQHF. The DNA of the CDR3 is TGTGCCAGCAGCTTGGGGACAGACCGAAATCAGCCCCAGCATTTT.

This chain connects TRBV7-2 to TRBJ2-1; 10 positions match TRBD2. The CDR3 has 17 amino acids. V was pared by 0 bases and J by 3 bases, with 5 bases of the junction left unmatched. The germline gives CDR1 SGHTA, CDR2 FQGNSA. The CDR3: CASSLAPSGGIYNEQFF. The CDR3 DNA sequence: TGTGCCAGCAGCTTAGCTCCTAGCGGGGGTATCTACAATGAGCAGTTCTTC.

The gene calls are TRBV5-1 and TRBJ2-2, with 13 bases lining up with TRBD2. CDR1 SGHRS and CDR2 YFSETQ come from the germline V gene. The CDR3 runs to 18 residues. V lost 4 bases and J lost 0; bases outside the gene matches: 6. The CDR3, as DNA: TGCGCCAGCAGCCTTAGACTAGCGGGGGGCCCGAACACCGGGGAGCTGTTTTTT. Protein product: CASSLRLAGGPNTGELFF.

J is TRBJ2-5 and V is TRBV4-1; TRBD2 agrees at 9 bases. From germline, CDR1 is MGHRA and CDR2 YSYEKL. V was clipped by 2 bases and J by 5 bases; unmatched bases: 9. There are 16 residues in the CDR3. The CDR3 bases are TGCGCCAGCAGCCAAAGGGGCGGGGGGGCCTTGGAGACCCAGTACTTC. The encoded protein is CASSQRGGGALETQYF.

The rearrangement joins TRBV5-1 to TRBJ1-2, with D tentatively TRBD1 (5 bases). The germline V gene encodes CDR1 SGHRS and CDR2 YFSETQ. V was shortened by 3 bases and J by 6 bases, with 12 bases between the two germline ends. This CDR3 comprises 13 residues. The CDR3 DNA sequence: TGCGCCAGCAGCTCAGACAGCGCGAATGGCTACACCTTC. Its translation: CASSSDSANGYTF.

V usage is TRBV28 and J usage is TRBJ1-2; D call uncertain. Trimming removed 3 bases from V and 4 bases from J, with 12 bases in between. The CDR3 has 14 residues. Germline CDR1 is MDHEN and CDR2 is SYDVKM. The DNA of the CDR3 is TGTGCCAGCAGTTTTCGACGGGGAGGCTATGGCTACACCTTC. Translated: CASSFRRGGYGYTF.

This clone was counted between two and nine times. The chain recombines TRBV24-1 with TRBJ1-6; D remains ambiguous. V was clipped by 2 bases and J by 4 bases, with 5 bases between them. Germline V lookup: CDR1 KGHDR, CDR2 SFDVKD. The CDR3 loop spans 14 amino acids. CDR3 coding DNA: TGTGCCACCAGTGATTCGGGGTATAATTCACCCCTCCACTTT. It yields the protein CATSDSGYNSPLHF.

V and J are TRBV6-2 or TRBV6-3 and TRBJ2-7; D remains ambiguous. Germline CDR1 reads MNHEY; CDR2 reads SVGEGT. Trimming left V 2 bases short and J 0 bases short, with 8 bases between. The CDR3 consists of 14 residues. The CDR3 is CASSYNTPSYEQYF. The CDR3, as DNA: TGTGCCAGCAGTTACAACACCCCCTCCTACGAGCAGTACTTC.

V usage is TRBV7-9 and J usage is TRBJ2-7; 8 bases fit TRBD2. V lost 4 bases to trimming and J lost 5 bases; unmatched junction nucleotides: 10. Germline CDR1 SEHNR, CDR2 FQNEAQ (reference sequence). This CDR3 has 15 residues. The CDR3 nucleotides read TGTGCCAGCAGCTCCATACTAGCGGTTGGGGACGAGCAGTACTTC. Protein sequence: CASSSILAVGDEQYF. Based on the CDR3 plus reference TRBV7-9 and TRBJ2-7, the full variable domain is DTGVSQNPRHKITKRGQNVTFRCDPISEHNRLYWYRQTLGQGPEFLTYFQNEAQLEKSRLLSDRFSAERPKGSFSTLEIQRTEQGDSAMYLCASSSILAVGDEQYFGPGTRLTVT.

This chain connects TRBV5-1 to TRBJ1-1; perhaps TRBD1 as D (5 bases). Germline CDR1 reads SGHRS; CDR2 reads YFSETQ. V dropped 1 base and J dropped 7 bases, with 8 bases sitting between them. This CDR3 region has 12 residues. The DNA for the CDR3 is TGCGCCAGCAGCTTGTCAGGGTTTGAAGCTTTCTTT. Protein product: CASSLSGFEAFF.

This rearrangement joins TRBV11-3 to TRBJ2-3; 10 bases agree with TRBD2. The CDR3 has 18 residues. Looked up from germline, CDR1 is SGHNT and CDR2 is YENEEA. The J segment lost 2 bases and the V segment lost 0 bases, leaving 8 bases of the junction unmatched. This CDR3 is CASSLDRKLAGTTDTQYF. The CDR3 DNA sequence: TGTGCCAGCAGCTTAGATCGGAAACTAGCGGGGACCACAGATACGCAGTATTTT. The variable domain in full, with the rest retrieved from reference TRBV11-3 and TRBJ2-3, is EAGVVQSPRYKIIEKKQPVAFWCNPISGHNTLYWYLQNLGQGPELLIRYENEEAVDDSQLPKDRFSAERLKGVDSTLKIQPAELGDSAVYLCASSLDRKLAGTTDTQYFGPGTRLTVL.

The chain recombines TRBV6-5 with TRBJ1-1; tentative D call: TRBD1 (5 bases). The CDR3 loop spans 15 amino acids. Germline assignment: CDR1 MNHEY and CDR2 SVGAGI. V lost 8 bases and J 0 bases, leaving 16 bases between the germline ends. CDR3 DNA: TGTGCCAGCCGGGGGACTGACATAATGAACACTGAAGCTTTCTTT. Encoded protein: CASRGTDIMNTEAFF.

This clone came up once. The chain couples TRBV2 to TRBJ1-2; weak D call: TRBD1 (6 bases). The V and J ends lost 5 bases and 4 bases respectively, with 8 bases between them. Per the germline V gene, CDR1 is SNHLY and CDR2 is FYNNEI. The CDR3 runs 12 residues. CDR3 DNA: TGTGCCAGCAGTAGACAGGTCTATGGCTACACCTTC. Its protein is CASSRQVYGYTF.

The chain joins TRBV19 to TRBJ1-1, with D hard to call. V was shortened by 1 base and J by 1 base, with 4 bases between the two germline ends. This CDR3 has 13 residues. The germline V gene encodes CDR1 LNHDA and CDR2 SQIVND (reference sequence). CDR3 nucleotide sequence: TGTGCCAGTAGTATAGCCTGGAACACTGAAGCTTTCTTT. The encoded protein is CASSIAWNTEAFF.

The gene calls are TRBV4-1 and TRBJ1-1; 7 bases align to TRBD1. Looked up from germline, CDR1 is MGHRA and CDR2 is YSYEKL. The CDR3 has 13 residues. J lost 6 bases, V lost 3 bases, and 4 bases had no gene match. The CDR3 bases are TGCGCCAGCAGCCAGAACAGGGGTTCTGAAGCTTTCTTT. Protein sequence: CASSQNRGSEAFF.

V gene TRBV5-1 combines with J gene TRBJ2-5, with 7 bases identical to TRBD1. The germline CDR1 and CDR2 sequences are SGHRS and YFSETQ. V shed 4 bases and J 3 bases; nucleotides not matched to a gene: 6. CDR3 size: 14 residues. In DNA form, the CDR3 reads TGCGCCAGCAGCGGAAACACAGGGGAAGAGACCCAGTACTTC. It yields the protein CASSGNTGEETQYF.

This clone was seen just once. The rearrangement links TRBV14 to TRBJ2-3, with 11 nucleotides matching TRBD2. V dropped 4 bases and J dropped 3; count of bases not matched to a gene: 3. CDR1 SGHDN and CDR2 FVKESK come from the germline V gene. This CDR3 is built from 15 residues. In nucleotides, the CDR3 is TGTGCCAGCAGCCCCTTAGCGGGGGGGACAGATACGCAGTATTTT. Translating gives CASSPLAGGTDTQYF. Full variable domain (outside the CDR3, taken from reference TRBV14 and TRBJ2-3): EAGVTQFPSHSVIEKGQTVTLRCDPISGHDNLYWYRRVMGKEIKFLLHFVKESKQDESGMPNNRFLAERTGGTYSTLKVQPAELEDSGVYFCASSPLAGGTDTQYFGPGTRLTVL.

This chain joins TRBV2 and TRBJ2-7, with D possibly being TRBD1 (6 bases). The germline CDR1 and CDR2 sequences are SNHLY and FYNNEI. Trimming pared 4 bases from V and 0 bases from J, leaving 19 bases between. This CDR3 contains 17 residues. CDR3: CASSALAWTVLSYEQYF. CDR3 nucleotide sequence: TGTGCCAGCAGTGCCCTGGCTTGGACAGTTCTCTCCTACGAGCAGTACTTC.

V and J are TRBV28 and TRBJ1-4, with 8 bases that match TRBD1. The ends lost 7 bases at V and 3 bases at J; junction bases unmatched: 4. Germline V gene lookup returns CDR1 MDHEN and CDR2 SYDVKM. The CDR3 runs 14 residues. The CDR3 sequence is CASTRTGPNEKLFF. The CDR3 DNA reads TGTGCCAGCACCCGGACAGGGCCTAATGAAAAACTGTTTTTT.

This clone was seen once. The J gene is TRBJ2-2, the V gene TRBV6-1; 7 nucleotides align to TRBD2. CDR3 length equals 14 residues. Unmatched junction bases numbered 12, after V lost 10 bases and J lost 7 bases. CDR1 is MNHNS, CDR2 SASEGT, per germline. The CDR3 DNA is TGTGCCACCAATGGACTAGTTGGTGTCGGGGAGCTGTTTTTT. Amino acids: CATNGLVGVGELFF.

V gene TRBV9 combines with J gene TRBJ2-5, with 7 nucleotides matching TRBD1. Per the germline V gene, CDR1 is SGDLS and CDR2 is YYNGEE. There are 14 residues in the CDR3. J was trimmed by 2 bases and V by 4 bases; bases with no gene match: 5. The CDR3: CASSPRDRQETQYF. The CDR3 region has the DNA TGTGCCAGCAGCCCCCGGGACAGACAAGAGACCCAGTACTTC.